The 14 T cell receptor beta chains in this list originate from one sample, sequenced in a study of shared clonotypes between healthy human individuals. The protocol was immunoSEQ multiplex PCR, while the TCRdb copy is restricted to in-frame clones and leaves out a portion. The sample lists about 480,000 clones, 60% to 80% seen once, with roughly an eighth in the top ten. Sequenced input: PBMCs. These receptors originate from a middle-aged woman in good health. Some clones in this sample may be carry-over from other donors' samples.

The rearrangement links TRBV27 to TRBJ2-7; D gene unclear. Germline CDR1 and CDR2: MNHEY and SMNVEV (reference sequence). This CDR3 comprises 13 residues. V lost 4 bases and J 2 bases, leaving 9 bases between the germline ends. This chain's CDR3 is CASSYYGPYEQYF. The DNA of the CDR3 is TGTGCCAGCAGTTATTACGGGCCCTACGAGCAGTACTTC.

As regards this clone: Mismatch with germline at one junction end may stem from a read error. The CDR3 loop reads CSARVDTEAFF. For the CDR3, the DNA is TGCAGTGCTAGGGTAGACACAGAAGCTTTCTTT. V is TRBV20-1 and J is TRBJ1-1, with no clear D. Germline V gives CDR1 DFQATT, CDR2 SNEGSKA (reference sequence). The CDR3 spans 11 residues.

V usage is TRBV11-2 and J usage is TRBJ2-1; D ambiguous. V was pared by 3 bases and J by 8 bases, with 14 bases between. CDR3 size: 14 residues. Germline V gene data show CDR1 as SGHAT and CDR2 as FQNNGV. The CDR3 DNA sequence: TGTGCCAGCAGCTTGGTAGGTTATATGGATGAGCAGTTCTTC. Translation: CASSLVGYMDEQFF.

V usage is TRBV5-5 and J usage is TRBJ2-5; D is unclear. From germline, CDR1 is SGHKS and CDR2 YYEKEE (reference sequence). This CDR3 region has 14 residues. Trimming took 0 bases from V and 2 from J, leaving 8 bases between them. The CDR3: CASSLAQRQETQYF. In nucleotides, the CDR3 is TGTGCCAGCAGCTTGGCACAGAGACAAGAGACCCAGTACTTC.

The CDR3 DNA is TGTGCCATCAGCGCAGGGGACTGGAATGAGCAGTTCTTC. This gives the protein CAISAGDWNEQFF. This rearrangement joins TRBV10-3 to TRBJ2-1; D tentatively fits TRBD1 or TRBD2 (6 bases each). Trimming removed 6 bases from V and 7 bases from J, with 13 bases in between. The CDR3 loop spans 13 amino acids. From germline, CDR1 is ENHRY and CDR2 SYGVKD.

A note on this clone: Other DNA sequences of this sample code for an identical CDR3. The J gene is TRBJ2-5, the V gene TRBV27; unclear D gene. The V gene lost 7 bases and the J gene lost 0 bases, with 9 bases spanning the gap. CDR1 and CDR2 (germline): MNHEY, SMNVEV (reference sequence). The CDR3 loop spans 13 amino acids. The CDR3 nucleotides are TGTGCCAGCACCGGCAGAAACCAAGAGACCCAGTACTTC. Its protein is CASTGRNQETQYF.

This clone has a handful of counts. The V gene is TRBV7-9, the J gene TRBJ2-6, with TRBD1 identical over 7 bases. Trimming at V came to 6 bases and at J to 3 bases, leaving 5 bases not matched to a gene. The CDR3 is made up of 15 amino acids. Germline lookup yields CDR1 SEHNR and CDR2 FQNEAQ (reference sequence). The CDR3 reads CASSQQGFGANVLTF. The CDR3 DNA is TGTGCCAGCAGTCAACAGGGGTTTGGGGCCAACGTCCTGACTTTC. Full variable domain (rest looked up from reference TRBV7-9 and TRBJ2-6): DTGVSQNPRHKITKRGQNVTFRCDPISEHNRLYWYRQTLGQGPEFLTYFQNEAQLEKSRLLSDRFSAERPKGSFSTLEIQRTEQGDSAMYLCASSQQGFGANVLTFGAGSRLTVL.

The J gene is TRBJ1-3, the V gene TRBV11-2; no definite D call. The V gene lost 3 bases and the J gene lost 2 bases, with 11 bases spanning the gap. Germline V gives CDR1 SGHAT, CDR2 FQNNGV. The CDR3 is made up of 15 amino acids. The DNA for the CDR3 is TGTGCCAGCAGCTTGAGAACTGCGGCTGGAAACACCATATATTTT. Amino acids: CASSLRTAAGNTIYF.

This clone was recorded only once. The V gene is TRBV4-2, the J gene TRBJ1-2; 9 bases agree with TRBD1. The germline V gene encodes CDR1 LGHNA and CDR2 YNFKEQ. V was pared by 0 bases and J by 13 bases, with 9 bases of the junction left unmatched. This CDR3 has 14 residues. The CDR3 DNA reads TGTGCCAGCAGCCAAGAAGGGGACAGGGCGGTTTTCACCTTC. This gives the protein CASSQEGDRAVFTF.

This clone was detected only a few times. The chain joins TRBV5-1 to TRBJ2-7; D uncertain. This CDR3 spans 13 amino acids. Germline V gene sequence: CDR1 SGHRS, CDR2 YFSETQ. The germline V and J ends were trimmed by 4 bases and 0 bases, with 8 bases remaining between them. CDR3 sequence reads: CASSVGTSYEQYF. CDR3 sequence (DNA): TGCGCCAGCAGCGTCGGCACCTCCTACGAGCAGTACTTC.

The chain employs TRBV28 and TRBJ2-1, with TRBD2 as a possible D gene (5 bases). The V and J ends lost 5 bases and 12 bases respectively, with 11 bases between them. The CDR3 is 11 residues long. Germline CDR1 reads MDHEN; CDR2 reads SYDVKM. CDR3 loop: CASSLAGRQFF. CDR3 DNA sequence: TGTGCCAGCAGTCTTGCGGGTCGGCAGTTCTTC.

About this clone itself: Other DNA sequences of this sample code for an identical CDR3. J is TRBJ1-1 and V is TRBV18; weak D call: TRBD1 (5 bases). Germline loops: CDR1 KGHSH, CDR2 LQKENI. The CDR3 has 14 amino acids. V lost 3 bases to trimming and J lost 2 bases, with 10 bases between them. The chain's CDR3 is CASSPDRQNTEAFF. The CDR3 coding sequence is TGTGCCAGCTCACCCGACAGACAAAACACTGAAGCTTTCTTT.

The CDR3 region has the DNA TGTGCCAGCAGCACCGGGGGGGCGGAGTTCAATGAGCAGTTCTTC. Amino acid sequence: CASSTGGAEFNEQFF. The rearrangement uses TRBV28 and TRBJ2-1; 8 bases are shared with TRBD2. Germline trimming cut 6 bases from V and 6 bases from J; bases unmatched to any gene: 10. The CDR3 length is 15 residues. The germline V gene encodes CDR1 MDHEN and CDR2 SYDVKM.

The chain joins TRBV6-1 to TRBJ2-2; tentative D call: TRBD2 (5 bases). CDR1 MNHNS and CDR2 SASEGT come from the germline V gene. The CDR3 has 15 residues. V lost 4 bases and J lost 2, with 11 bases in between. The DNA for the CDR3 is TGTGCCAGCAGTGCACTAGGCTTTAACACCGGGGAGCTGTTTTTT. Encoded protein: CASSALGFNTGELFF.